The present entry profiles one T cell receptor beta chain with its context. Which antigen it targets is not known. No quality values exist for individual bases; no much larger clone is one base distant. The library was obtained by PCR. Instrument used: Illumina MiSeq. Using fastp trimming at Q25 and MiXCR clonotype assembly, TCRdb reanalyzed the public sequencing data and kept in-frame beta chains. Every CDR3 protein is listed once, alongside the most common genes and DNA of its rows. The sample table shows 9,500 to 11,000 distinct CDR3 sequences, and approximately 35% are seen once. The ten largest make up more than 5% of the sample. This sample was taken from a study of regulatory and conventional T cells in breast cancer (dated by TCRdb to about 2015). Counted from cysteine to phenylalanine, this CDR3 has 12 amino acids. The retained sequence is limited to the CDR3, 36 bases, with the frame set at the first base. Cut back by 6 bases and 3 bases, the V and J ends lie 8 bases apart.

Sequenced input: conventional T cells from blood. Recombination joined TRBV12-3 or TRBV12-4 with TRBJ2-5; the D gene identity is not certain. The source is a male donor in good health. The DNA reads as follows: TGTGCCAGCAGATTGCTAGAAGAGACCCAGTACTTC. Translation gives CASRLLEETQYF.